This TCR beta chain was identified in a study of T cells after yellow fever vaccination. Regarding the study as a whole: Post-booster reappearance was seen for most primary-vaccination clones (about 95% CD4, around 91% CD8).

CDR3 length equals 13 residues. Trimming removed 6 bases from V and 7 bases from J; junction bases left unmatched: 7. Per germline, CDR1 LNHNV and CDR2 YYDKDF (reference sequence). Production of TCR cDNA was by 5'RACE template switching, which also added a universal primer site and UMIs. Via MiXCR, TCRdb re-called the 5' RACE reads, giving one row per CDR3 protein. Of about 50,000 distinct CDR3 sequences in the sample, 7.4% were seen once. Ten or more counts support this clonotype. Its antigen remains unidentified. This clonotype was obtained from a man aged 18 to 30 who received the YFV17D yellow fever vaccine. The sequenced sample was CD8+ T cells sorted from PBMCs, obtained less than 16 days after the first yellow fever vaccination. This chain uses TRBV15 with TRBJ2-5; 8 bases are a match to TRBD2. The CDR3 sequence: CATREAGDLTQYF. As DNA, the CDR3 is TGTGCCACCAGAGAAGCGGGGGACTTGACCCAGTACTTC.